This T cell receptor (beta chain) was sequenced for a study of blood T cell repertoires in COVID-19. There are 13 residues in the CDR3. Germline assignment: CDR1 KGHSH and CDR2 LQKENI. The V gene lost 4 bases and the J gene lost 8 bases, with 14 bases spanning the gap. The protocol was immunoSEQ multiplex PCR, while the TCRdb copy is restricted to in-frame clones and leaves out a portion. The table has roughly 430,000 clones, 70% to 90% seen once. The specimen sequenced was PBMCs or T cells enriched from blood (not recorded which). The source is a woman between 40 and 50 years old with acute COVID-19. This chain connects TRBV18 to TRBJ1-2; the D gene is possibly TRBD1 (5 bases). CDR3 protein: CASSLFDSEGYTF. In DNA, the CDR3 is TGTGCCAGCTCACTGTTTGACAGTGAAGGCTACACCTTC.